The entry that follows covers one T cell receptor beta chain sequence. Deletions cut 0 bases from V and 6 bases from J, with 9 bases between. Per germline, CDR1 SGHNT and CDR2 YYREEE (reference sequence). The CDR3 has 13 amino acids. These data belong to a study of OX40 agonist ivuxolimab in advanced cancers. Overall study: Ivuxolimab, an antibody acting as an agonist of OX40 (CD134), was used to treat patients.

Assay used: immunoSEQ multiplex PCR; TCRdb lists only in-frame clones, some missing. This table holds fewer than 120,000 clones, roughly 89% found once. If patients had autoimmune disease history or systemic immunosuppression, they were excluded. Material: CD4+ or CD8+ T cells sorted from blood, obtained in a trial of the OX40 agonist ivuxolimab. V is TRBV5-4 and J is TRBJ1-2; maybe TRBD1 (5 bases). The origin of this receptor is an adult with an advanced solid tumor such as melanoma, head and neck, liver or kidney cancer. CDR3 DNA sequence: TGTGCCAGCAGCTTGGGCAGGGAAGATGGCTACACCTTC. Translation: CASSLGREDGYTF. Complete variable domain (other parts from reference TRBV5-4 and TRBJ1-2): ETGVTQSPTHLIKTRGQQVTLRCSSQSGHNTVSWYQQALGQGPQFIFQYYREEENGRGNFPPRFSGLQFPNYSSELNVNALELDDSALYLCASSLGREDGYTFGSGTRLTVV.